The source of this TCR beta chain is a study of cytomegalovirus exposure and HLA in healthy donors. This clone has just a few counts. PCR primers comprised 60 Vbeta and 13 Jbeta primers. Here immunoSEQ multiplex PCR was the method, and the copy in TCRdb shows in-frame clones only, minus some. This table has 110,000 to 150,000 clones, approximately 70% appearing once. CDR1 and CDR2 (germline): MNHNS, SASEGT. The CDR3 has 12 amino acids. Sequences were obtained from PBMCs. The chain uses TRBV6-1 and TRBJ2-5; a weak D match, TRBD2 (6 bases). Matching the DNA end better, TRBJ2-7 makes the J call doubtful. The clonotype comes from a woman in her 30s in good health and CMV-seronegative. CDR3 in amino acids: CASRGWRDEQYF. The DNA of the CDR3 is TGTGCCAGCAGGGGGTGGAGGGACGAGCAGTACTTC.